The present T cell receptor beta chain was sequenced within a study of CD8+CD57+ T cells in acquired aplastic anemia. Template material for TCR beta VDJ and CDR3 profiling consisted of genomic DNA. TCRdb re-called the reads through MiXCR, storing one row per CDR3 protein. Of about 270,000 distinct CDR3 sequences listed, 50% to 70% are singletons. This CDR3 is 12 amino acids long. Trimming pared 0 bases from V and 3 bases from J, leaving 5 bases between. In germline, CDR1 is DFQATT, CDR2 SNEGSKA (reference sequence). The rearrangement links TRBV20-1 to TRBJ1-1; D is uncertain. This receptor was taken from a human donor with severe aplastic anemia or a healthy control (not recorded which). Sequences were obtained from sorted CD4+, CD8+, or CD8+CD57+ T cells (not recorded which) from PBMCs. The CDR3 DNA follows: TGCAGTGCTAGAGAGGGTCACACTGAAGCTTTCTTT. Translation gives CSAREGHTEAFF.